Here is one T cell receptor beta chain with its context. What this receptor recognizes is not known. Base qualities are missing; no much larger clone stands one base away. TCRbeta CDR3 regions were amplified from genomic DNA by means of the immunoSEQ Assay, a bias-controlled multiplex PCR. Per the original workflow: Nucleated cell counts per sample were estimated from amplification of reference gene primers within the assay. To quantify the absolute abundance of each unique TCRbeta CDR3 rearrangement, sequence reads were collapsed and filtered. For each sample, productive Simpson clonality was calculated by taking the square root of Simpson's diversity index across productive rearrangements. TCRdb's version of the immuneACCESS table is confined to in-frame rearrangements and falls short of the full clone set. An unresolved V gene accounts for under half of the shortfall where checked; the remainder is of unknown origin. From that table come the V and J calls and clone size; the DNA was used to work out D and trimming. This sample holds tens of thousands of clones; 80% to 85% were observed only once. 25% to 35% of the sample is in the top ten clones.

The source of the sample is a study of blood T cell repertoires in COVID-19 (dated by TCRdb to about 2020). Study-wide context: Collaborator samples came from the United States, Italy and Spain and covered acute and convalescent phases of COVID-19. The prospective study material was composed of cDNA or gDNA derived from T cells, B-cell-depleted T cells, or PBMCs. Deeply sampled blood TCRbeta repertoires from subjects exposed to, actively infected with, or recovered from COVID-19 were included in the dataset. A freely available public database, intended as a resource for researchers studying the immune response to SARS-CoV-2, is where the repertoires were released. The samples were drawn from the first 160 participants of the ongoing ImmuneRACE study and from some 1,300 subjects provided by 6 global collaborators. The sample metadata nearly always contained a de-identified subject ID, COVID-19 status, age in years and sex. Where available, HLA class I and class II types were taken from metadata supplied by the sample provider and were not determined by assay-based typing. General study outcomes and caveats: Clinical and demographic metadata were provided uncurated, with the amount varying by source and participant.

Collaborating institutions collected whole blood in K2EDTA tubes following their own protocols. For TCRbeta analysis, collaborator samples were shipped as frozen whole blood, as isolated PBMCs, or as DNA extracted from either sample type. The sample consisted of peripheral blood. This clonotype was sampled from a woman aged 80 or over with active or convalescent COVID-19.

The DNA is as follows: TGTGCCAGTAGTGACCGACAGACTTCAAATGAGCAGTTCTTC. It encodes CASSDRQTSNEQFF. The chain joins TRBV19 to TRBJ2-1; matching of 5 bases hints at TRBD1 as the D gene. Including the terminal cysteine and phenylalanine, the CDR3 comprises 14 residues. CDR3 DNA only is kept here, 42 bases in frame from base 1. Relative to germline, V is 5 bases shorter and J is 7 bases shorter, with 15 bases between their ends. From the germline V gene (reference sequence), CDR1 is LNHDA and CDR2 is SQIVND.